This TCR gamma chain derives from a study of Vδ1+ human thymocytes. Study observations and caveats: Highly polyclonal TRG and TRD repertoires with Gaussian CDR3 length distributions appeared in thymus. Roughly 22% of thymic delta-chain sequences were Vdelta2, with few Vdelta3, unlike blood Vdelta1+ controls. TRD repertoires were essentially private, unlike widely shared TRG clonotypes.

Germline CDR1 is VTNTFY and CDR2 is YDVSTARD (reference sequence). The V segment lost 0 bases and the J segment 12 bases; nucleotides outside the gene matches: 5. This CDR3 is built from 11 residues. Remarks on this clone: Its antigen remains unidentified.

Sequences come from RNA converted to cDNA by reverse transcription. CDR3 amplicons came from multiplex PCR with pooled V-gene forward and constant-region reverse primers. TCRdb reapplied CATT to the multiplex PCR reads. The table lists approximately 7,000 gamma-chain clones, roughly 40% of them singletons. The gene calls are TRGV3 and TRGJ1 or TRGJ2. This receptor was identified in a boy in the first two years of life who had congenital heart surgery. The sequenced material came from Vdelta1+ gamma-delta thymocytes from the thymus. Described subset: FACS-sorted CD3+ TCRalphabeta- TCRVdelta1+ TCRVdelta2- thymocytes. CDR3 in DNA: TGTGCCACCTGGGACAGGCCGACGAAACTCTTT. It codes for CATWDRPTKLF.